This TCR beta chain was found in a study of ipilimumab plus nivolumab after autologous stem cell transplantation. Study-level background: A median of roughly eight nivolumab and a few ipilimumab doses were given.

Produced via immunoSEQ multiplex PCR; TCRdb's table is partial and in-frame only. This table has 15,000 to 20,000 clones, 75% to 90% appearing once. The CDR3 has 16 amino acids. J gave up 2 bases and V 9 bases, and 13 bases lay outside the gene matches. CDR1 is SGHAT, CDR2 FQNNGV, per germline. Patients got ipilimumab 1 mg/kg beginning 14 to 28 days post-transplant. This specimen consisted of PBMCs, obtained in a trial of ipilimumab plus nivolumab as post-transplant consolidation. The TCR originated in a male donor with diffuse large B-cell lymphoma. V gene TRBV11-2 combines with J gene TRBJ2-3, with TRBD1 identical over 8 bases. The CDR3 DNA sequence: TGTGCCAGTGGAACCCAGGGACAGGCCCTCACAGATACGCAGTATTTT. It encodes CASGTQGQALTDTQYF.